A selection of T cell receptor beta chains follows, all from one sample in a study of T cell repertoires in cytomegalovirus infection. Antigen specificity for these receptors is unknown. TCRdb analysed the reads with MiXCR anew, one entry per CDR3 protein. The data contain around 570,000 distinct CDR3 sequences, around two fifths of them seen just once; the ten biggest clones take up around 50%. The sample in question was cultured PBMCs, obtained from culture after CMV antigen stimulation. The receptors were gathered from a human donor in good health (CMV status not recorded). Some clones in this sample may be carry-over from other donors' samples. Both conserved end residues are part of each CDR3. Fields, in order: D gene, V gene, clone size, CDR3 length, J gene, CDR3 DNA, CDR3 protein. A D gene is named only where the DNA matches it firmly. Clone size, where shown, is once, few, many, or a class for clones that have expanded.

-	TRBV6-2/TRBV6-3	few	16	TRBJ1-1	TGTGCCAGCATGTGGAAGGTCGGCAGCATGAACACTGAAGCTTTCTTT	CASMWKVGSMNTEAFF
-	TRBV12-3/TRBV12-4	-	14	TRBJ1-6	TGTGCCAGCAGTTTCCGGGGGGGGGATTCACCCCTCCACTTT	CASSFRGGDSPLHF
TRBD1	TRBV6-1	-	13	TRBJ1-2	TGTGCCAGCAGACAGGGGCACGACTCTGGCTACACCTTC	CASRQGHDSGYTF
TRBD1	TRBV6-6	-	14	TRBJ2-7	TGTGCCAGCAGAACAGGGGGCAGGTCCTACGAGCAGTACTTC	CASRTGGRSYEQYF
-	TRBV29-1	few	16	TRBJ2-7	TGCAGCGTTGAGGGACGGCGGTGGCCTCCGCTCTACGAGCAGTACTTC	CSVEGRRWPPLYEQYF
-	TRBV7-6	-	12	TRBJ2-2	TGTGCCTGTAGGGGGTTCCCGCCCTGGCTGTTTTTT	CACRGFPPWLFF
-	TRBV19	-	16	TRBJ2-1	TGTGCCAGTAGTCCCTACTTGGCGGGGCCCTACAATGAGCAGTTCTTC	CASSPYLAGPYNEQFF
-	TRBV7-2	few	15	TRBJ1-1	TGTGCCAGCAGCTTAGTCGGGATGGGGGGGACTGAAGCTTTCTTT	CASSLVGMGGTEAFF
-	TRBV7-2	many	16	TRBJ1-2	TGTGCCAGCAGCTTAGTAGCGACAGGTCTTTCCTATGGCTACACCTTC	CASSLVATGLSYGYTF
-	TRBV6-1	few	12	TRBJ1-5	TGTGCCAGCAGTGAATCGTCTACGCCCCAGCATTTT	CASSESSTPQHF
TRBD2	TRBV7-9	-	16	TRBJ2-1	TGTGCCAGCAGCCCGACGACTAGCGGGAGAGGTAATGAGCAGTTCTTC	CASSPTTSGRGNEQFF
TRBD2	TRBV19	-	15	TRBJ2-1	TGTGCCAGTAACCCGAGCGGGGGGGTATACAATGAGCAGTTCTTC	CASNPSGGVYNEQFF
TRBD1	TRBV12-3/TRBV12-4	few	15	TRBJ1-2	TGTGCCAGCAGTCCTAAGGACAGGGAAATTGTTGGCTACACCTTC	CASSPKDREIVGYTF
-	TRBV6-1	-	13	TRBJ2-7	TGTGCCAGCAGTCGCCCGGGGGTCAGAGAGCAGTACTTC	CASSRPGVREQYF
TRBD2	TRBV12-3/TRBV12-4	-	14	TRBJ2-7	TGTGCCAGCAGTTTAACGGGAGGGCCTAGGGCGCAGTACTTC	CASSLTGGPRAQYF
-	TRBV7-6	once	16	TRBJ2-1	TGTGCCAGCAGCTTGATGGGGGTGAGCTCCTACACTGAGAAGTTCTTC	CASSLMGVSSYTEKFF
-	TRBV2	few	16	TRBJ1-4	TGTGCCAGCAGAGAGACGCCGGGACTGATTAATGAAAAACTGTTTTTT	CASRETPGLINEKLFF
-	TRBV15	-	17	TRBJ2-3	TGTGCCACCAGACGCTCGGATCGGGGACGCGCGGGAGATACGCAGTATTTT	CATRRSDRGRAGDTQYF
TRBD2	TRBV7-2	few	15	TRBJ2-2	TGTGCCAGCAGCTTTGGCGGGGGTTCTACCGGGGAGCTGTTTTTT	CASSFGGGSTGELFF
-	TRBV27	-	13	TRBJ2-3	TGTGCCAGCAGCCCCCTATCGGCAGATACGCAGTATTTT	CASSPLSADTQYF
-	TRBV6-1	many	12	TRBJ2-5	TGTGCCAGCACAGGGAGTTGGGAGACCCAGTACTTC	CASTGSWETQYF
-	TRBV7-2	few	13	TRBJ2-3	TGTGCCAGCAGCGCACAGGGCACAGATACGCAGTATTTT	CASSAQGTDTQYF
TRBD1	TRBV7-9	-	12	TRBJ2-7	TGTGCCGGGGGACAGGGGACCAACGAGCAGTACTTC	CAGGQGTNEQYF
-	TRBV7-2	few	14	TRBJ2-3	TGTGCCAGCAGCTCCCAACCGGGAGTAGACACGCAGTATTTT	CASSSQPGVDTQYF
-	TRBV19	-	15	TRBJ1-5	TGTGCCAGTAGTAGACATTATGACAGTAATCAGCCCCAGCATTTT	CASSRHYDSNQPQHF
TRBD1	TRBV7-2	few	16	TRBJ1-3	TGTGCCAGCAGCCGCTCTGGGGGACAGGGGGTTGACACCATATATTTT	CASSRSGGQGVDTIYF
-	TRBV29-1	few	11	TRBJ2-7	TGCAGCGTTTATACCAACTACGAGCAGTACTTC	CSVYTNYEQYF
-	TRBV4-1	-	16	TRBJ2-1	TGCGCCAGCAGCCACTATTGGGGGCAAGACTACAATGAGCAGTTCTTC	CASSHYWGQDYNEQFF
-	TRBV25-1	-	13	TRBJ2-3	TGTGCCAGCAGTGAATTCGGGCGAGATACGCAGTATTTT	CASSEFGRDTQYF
TRBD1	TRBV20-1	once	13	TRBJ2-1	TGCAGTGCTAGACGGACAGGGGCGAATGAGCAGTTCTTC	CSARRTGANEQFF
TRBD2	TRBV5-4	few	15	TRBJ2-5	TGTGCCAGCAGGTCGGGGACTAGCGTCGGGGAGACCCAGTACTTC	CASRSGTSVGETQYF
-	TRBV7-2	few	13	TRBJ2-1	TGTGCCAGCAGCTTAAACCGTCCCAATGAGCAGTTCTTC	CASSLNRPNEQFF
TRBD1	TRBV7-4	-	17	TRBJ2-4	TGTGCCAGCAGCCCCGCCTACATAGACAGGGAGAAAAACATTCAGTACTTC	CASSPAYIDREKNIQYF
TRBD2	TRBV29-1	-	15	TRBJ2-1	TGCAGCGTTGCAAGGACTAGCGGGACGGGGGATGAGCAGTTCTTC	CSVARTSGTGDEQFF
-	TRBV7-2	-	16	TRBJ1-6	TGTGCCAGCAGCCGTACCTGGGCCACCGGGGATTCACCCCTCCACTTT	CASSRTWATGDSPLHF
TRBD2	TRBV7-2	few	15	TRBJ2-3	TGTGCCAGCAGCTTAGTTTGGAGCGGGGACGGGACGCAGTATTTT	CASSLVWSGDGTQYF
-	TRBV15	few	13	TRBJ1-5	TGTGCCACCAGCAGCTCTAGGGGTCAGCCCCAGCATTTT	CATSSSRGQPQHF
-	TRBV7-2	many	14	TRBJ2-3	TGTGCCATCACGGGGGGCTCCCCCCAGGATACGCAGTATTTT	CAITGGSPQDTQYF
TRBD1	TRBV12-3/TRBV12-4	few	15	TRBJ1-1	TGTGCCAGCAGTTTAGGGGAGGGGGCCTCTCGTGAAGCTTTCTTT	CASSLGEGASREAFF
TRBD1	TRBV18	-	15	TRBJ1-4	TGTGCCAGCTCACCAGGGACAGTTACGAGAGAAAAACTGTTTTTT	CASSPGTVTREKLFF